This T cell receptor (beta chain) was found in a study of blood T cell repertoires in COVID-19. Looking at the study overall: There were acute and convalescent COVID-19 samples, and they came from the United States, Italy and Spain. PBMCs, B-cell-depleted T cells, or T cells were the source of the cDNA or gDNA that made up the material.

The repertoire was sequenced with immunoSEQ multiplex PCR; TCRdb's copy has only in-frame clones and lacks some. The repertoire has about 370,000 clones, around 89% of them found once; the top ten carry approximately 6.2%. The specimen was peripheral blood. The clonotype was recovered from a man between 18 and 35 years old with active or convalescent COVID-19.

The CDR3 DNA reads TGTGCCACCAGTGATTTGCCGGGGGATGGCTACACCTTC. It yields the protein CATSDLPGDGYTF. The chain employs TRBV24-1 and TRBJ1-2; D perhaps matches TRBD1 (5 bases). The CDR3 contains 13 residues. V was trimmed by 0 bases and J by 6 bases, leaving 7 bases between them. Germline values: CDR1 KGHDR, CDR2 SFDVKD.